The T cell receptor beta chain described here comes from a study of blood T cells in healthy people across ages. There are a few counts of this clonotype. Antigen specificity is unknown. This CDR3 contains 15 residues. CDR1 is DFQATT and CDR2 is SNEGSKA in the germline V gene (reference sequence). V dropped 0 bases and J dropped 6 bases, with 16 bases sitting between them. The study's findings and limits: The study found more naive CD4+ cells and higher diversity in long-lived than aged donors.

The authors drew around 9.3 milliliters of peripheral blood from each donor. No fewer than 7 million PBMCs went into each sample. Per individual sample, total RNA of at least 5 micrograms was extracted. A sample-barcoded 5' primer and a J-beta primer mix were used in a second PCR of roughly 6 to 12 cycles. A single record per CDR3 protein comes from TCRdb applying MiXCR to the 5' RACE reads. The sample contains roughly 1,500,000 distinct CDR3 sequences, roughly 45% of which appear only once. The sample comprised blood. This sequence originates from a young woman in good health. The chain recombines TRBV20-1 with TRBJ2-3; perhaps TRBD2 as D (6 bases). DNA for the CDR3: TGCAGTGCTAGAGATCCGCGGGACCGGGGGGATACGCAGTATTTT. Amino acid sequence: CSARDPRDRGDTQYF.